These T cell receptor beta chains were read from a single sample in a study of CD8 T cells in Susac syndrome. Each CDR3 protein is one row after TCRdb ran MiXCR on the immunoSEQ multiplex PCR reads. This sample has over 95,000 distinct CDR3 sequences, with 80% to 95% found just once. Sequencing used CD4+ T cells from PBMCs. These receptors were taken from a human donor in good health. CDR3s include the opening cysteine and the closing phenylalanine or tryptophan. A D gene is named only where the DNA matches it firmly. Clone size is stated in some rows and not others, as once, few, many or a class when expanded.

>.|TRBJ2-7|TRBD2|TRBV20-1
TGCAGTGCCCTCGGACTAGCGGACTACTACGAGCAGTACTTC
CSALGLADYYEQYF
>.|TRBJ2-6|.|TRBV7-9
TGTGCCAGCAGCCGAGGGGCTGGGGCCAACGTCCTGACTTTC
CASSRGAGANVLTF
>.|TRBJ2-1|.|TRBV13
TGTGCCAGCAGCTCCGTCCTGAACAATGAGCAGTTCTTC
CASSSVLNNEQFF
>once|TRBJ1-5|.|TRBV13
TGTGCCAGCAGCTTAGGGCGCCAGCCCCAGCATTTT
CASSLGRQPQHF
>.|TRBJ1-1|.|TRBV7-3
TGTGCCAGCAGCTTACTCAGACAGCAACGAATTGAAGCTTTCTTT
CASSLLRQQRIEAFF
>.|TRBJ1-1|TRBD1|TRBV29-1
TGCAGCGTTGAAGATTTGTTCGGGACAGGGGGGCGCGGGGGGGCTTTCTTT
CSVEDLFGTGGRGGAFF
>.|TRBJ1-2|.|TRBV28
TGTGCCAGCAGTTTACATCAAGACACCGACTATGGCTACACCTTC
CASSLHQDTDYGYTF
>.|TRBJ2-1|.|TRBV6-5
TGTGCCAGCAGCCCAACGGGACCTCGGGGGCAGTTCTTC
CASSPTGPRGQFF
>.|TRBJ2-7|.|TRBV18
TGTGCCAGCTCACCACCGGGGACCTACGAGCAGTACTTC
CASSPPGTYEQYF
>once|TRBJ1-3|.|TRBV6-2/TRBV6-3
TGTGCCAGCACCTTCGGACCCACCATATATTTT
CASTFGPTIYF
>once|TRBJ2-6|.|TRBV29-1
TGCAGCGTTGAAAGGGGCTCTGGGGCCAACGTCCTGACTTTC
CSVERGSGANVLTF
>.|TRBJ1-1|.|TRBV5-4
TGTGCCAGCAGCGTCCCGAAGGGCACTGAAGCTTTCTTT
CASSVPKGTEAFF
>.|TRBJ1-5|.|TRBV6-1
TGTGCCAGCAGCATGGGGCAGGGTGGACAGCCCCAGCATTTT
CASSMGQGGQPQHF
>.|TRBJ1-1|TRBD1|TRBV29-1
TGCAGCGCAGGGGGCAGGAACACTGAAGCTTTCTTT
CSAGGRNTEAFF
>.|TRBJ1-1|TRBD1|TRBV5-1
TGCGCCAGCAGCTGGGGGGACAGGGGGCGATCGACTGAAGCTTTCTTT
CASSWGDRGRSTEAFF
>.|TRBJ1-1|.|TRBV5-6
TGTGCCAGCAGTAGTAGGGTTGAAGCTTTCTTT
CASSSRVEAFF